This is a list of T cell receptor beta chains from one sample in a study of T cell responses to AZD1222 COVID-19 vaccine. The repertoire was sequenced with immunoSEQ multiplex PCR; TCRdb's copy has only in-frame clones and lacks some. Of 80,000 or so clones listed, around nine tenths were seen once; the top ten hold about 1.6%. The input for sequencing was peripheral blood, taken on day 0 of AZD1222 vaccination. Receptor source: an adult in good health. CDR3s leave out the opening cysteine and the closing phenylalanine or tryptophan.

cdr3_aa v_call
ASSLGLNREAF TRBV11-2
ASSADRNPASYGYT TRBV18
AIRQDSDTQY TRBV10-3
ASTLGRGYSQPQH TRBV19
ASSQDGSIYEQY TRBV4-2
ASSYPGQPDYGYT TRBV7-8
ASSPGGGTDEQF TRBV25-1
ASSQVGQGSDTQY TRBV7-2
ASSFSNTEAF TRBV5-1
ASWRGSSTDTQY TRBV6-5
ASSPGRGIEGYT TRBV18
ASRSGTGYGYT TRBV12-3/TRBV12-4
ASSPPAAGNTEAF TRBV18
ATSGQGYEKLF TRBV15
ASSMRGTEAF TRBV19
ASSPVDSVSYEQY TRBV5-1
ASSISGLNTEAF TRBV19
ASSLAPGPNSPLH TRBV7-2
ASTGQGFTGELF TRBV2
ASSSSGASGYEQY TRBV7-2
ASSRLTAIQETQY TRBV5-6
ASSLQPGQTSYEQY TRBV5-1
ASSIDGETQY TRBV19
ASSIFPRRINSPLH TRBV19
ASSLQGNTEAF TRBV11-3
AWSKKTGVSYEQY TRBV30
ASSIAAVNTGELF TRBV7-2
ASSQAGQMQETQY TRBV19
ASSPITENTEAF TRBV18
ASSSGLAGGHEQF TRBV7-3
ASSLYNEQF TRBV5-1
ASSQSRPGWNYGYT TRBV23-1
ASSVGQLNEKLF TRBV5-1
ASSLGMRDTEAF TRBV27
ASSPRTGGRNSPLH TRBV13
ASSLGSGPSNTEAF TRBV11-2
ASSPQEVQGGEKLF TRBV18
AWSVGQGDYEQY TRBV30
AWHRGQGQPQH TRBV30
AGGGTGGANYGYT TRBV30
AISPPPDGNTYEQY TRBV10-3
ASSLLLGGDTQY TRBV7-8
ASSYPTGSGETQY TRBV6-6
ATSRGPGQGHGYT TRBV15
ASSPAAIRHEQY TRBV18
ASRETSGSSFEQY TRBV6-5
ASSSPRRAAEAF TRBV5-8
ASNGRTGETQY TRBV2
ASSTHRQGRSGANVLT TRBV9
ATKTENTEAF TRBV2
ASSLGGDTDTQY TRBV6-5
ASSFANQNTEAF TRBV5-1
ASSVEYDYGYT TRBV9
ASSSMVSPLH TRBV27
AWSDLPFSVTKNIQY TRBV30
ASSSPGQGNTEAF TRBV5-1
ASSKGLSSYNEQF TRBV10-1
ASSHGTSGSPDTQY TRBV4-1
ASSYSSREYEQY TRBV6-5
SAKLNTEAF TRBV20-1